The 18 T cell receptor beta chains below come from one sample, sequenced in a study of T cells in Graves' hyperthyroidism and ophthalmopathy. RNA transcripts yielded amplified TCR beta CDR3 regions. RT-PCR in the first round (using the HTBI primer set) targeted the TCR CDR3. TCRdb redid the calling of the multiplex PCR reads with MiXCR, one entry per CDR3 protein. This table holds 550,000 to 800,000 distinct CDR3 sequences, roughly 15% found once. Sequences were obtained from blood. The receptor source for this set is a young man with Graves' hyperthyroidism.

The rearrangement links TRBV10-1 to TRBJ2-7; TRBD1 aligns across 12 bases. CDR1 and CDR2 (germline): WNHNN, SYGVQD (reference sequence). The CDR3 spans 15 residues. The V and J ends lost 0 bases and 6 bases, in that order; junction bases with no gene match: 3. The CDR3 region is CASSESGQGASEQYF. CDR3 DNA: TGCGCCAGCAGTGAGTCGGGACAGGGGGCTAGCGAGCAGTACTTC.

This clonotype was seen many times. The genes are TRBV11-2 and TRBJ2-5; 11 nucleotides line up with TRBD2. Losses at the gene ends were 5 bases for V and 5 bases for J; bases not matched to a gene: 7. Germline V CDR1 and CDR2: SGHAT, FQNNGV. The CDR3 extends over 15 amino acids. CDR3 DNA: TGTGCCAGCAGCCGTACTAGCGGGAGTATGGAGACCCAGTACTTC. It is translated as CASSRTSGSMETQYF.

This sequence joins TRBV7-9 and TRBJ2-5, with 8 bases aligning to TRBD1. With V trimmed by 1 base and J by 0 bases, 10 bases remained unmatched. Germline CDR1 is SEHNR and CDR2 is FQNEAQ (reference sequence). This CDR3 is built from 18 residues. The CDR3 loop is CASSLGVTGTGNQETQYF. The CDR3 DNA reads as TGTGCCAGCAGCTTAGGGGTGACCGGGACAGGTAACCAAGAGACCCAGTACTTC.

This clonotype was found many times. V and J are TRBV19 and TRBJ2-5; no clear D. V lost 5 bases to trimming and J lost 0 bases, with 7 bases between them. Germline CDR1 LNHDA, CDR2 SQIVND (reference sequence). The CDR3 loop spans 13 amino acids. CDR3 amino acids: CASSPPYQETQYF. The CDR3 DNA reads TGTGCCAGTAGTCCCCCGTACCAAGAGACCCAGTACTTC. Variable domain in full (rest from reference TRBV19 and TRBJ2-5): DGGITQSPKYLFRKEGQNVTLSCEQNLNHDAMYWYRQDPGQGLRLIYYSQIVNDFQKGDIAEGYSVSREKKESFPLTVTSAQKNPTAFYLCASSPPYQETQYFGPGTRLLVL.

The V call is TRBV7-6, the J call TRBJ2-7; possibly TRBD2 for D (6 bases). The V end was cut by 3 bases, the J end by 4 bases, with 13 bases between. This CDR3 is 14 amino acids long. Germline V CDR1 and CDR2: SGHVS, FNYEAQ. In DNA, the CDR3 is TGTGCCAGCAGCTTGTGGGAGGTGGGTTACGAGCAGTACTTC. This codes for CASSLWEVGYEQYF.

In this sample, this clonotype turned up many times. The chain carries TRBV18 and TRBJ2-5, with TRBD1 identical over 8 bases. Germline CDR1 KGHSH, CDR2 LQKENI. The CDR3 sequence is 14 residues long. Germline trimming cut 3 bases from V and 5 bases from J; bases unmatched to any gene: 5. CDR3 DNA: TGTGCCAGCTCACCGACGGACAGGGAGGAGACCCAGTACTTC. This codes for CASSPTDREETQYF.

This clonotype was observed at least ten times. As DNA, the CDR3 is TGTGCCAGCAAGCCCACGACGACTGAAGCTTTCTTT. Protein: CASKPTTTEAFF. The rearrangement joins TRBV2 to TRBJ1-1; D uncertain. Per the germline V gene, CDR1 is SNHLY and CDR2 is FYNNEI. Trimming cost V 7 bases and J 5 bases, with 11 bases left between them. The CDR3 has 12 amino acids.

This clonotype was detected ten times or more. The chain employs TRBV28 and TRBJ1-2, with D perhaps TRBD1 (5 bases). Between the trimmed V and J ends, which lost 5 bases and 4 bases, there was a span of 11 bases. The CDR3 consists of 13 residues. The germline CDR1 and CDR2 sequences are MDHEN and SYDVKM. The CDR3 DNA sequence: TGTGCCAGCAGTCTTGGACATATCTATGGCTACACCTTC. Translating it yields CASSLGHIYGYTF.

This clonotype was seen many times. J is TRBJ2-7 and V is TRBV7-2, with a weak D call TRBD1 (6 bases). The CDR3 has 16 amino acids. V was trimmed by 0 bases and J by 0 bases, leaving 12 bases between them. Germline loops: CDR1 SGHTA, CDR2 FQGNSA. The CDR3 bases are TGTGCCAGCAGCTTAGCCAGGGGCTATAGCTCCTACGAGCAGTACTTC. Amino acid sequence: CASSLARGYSSYEQYF.

The CDR3: CASSVDRVGSGNTIYF. CDR3 in DNA: TGTGCCAGCAGCGTAGATAGGGTCGGCTCTGGAAACACCATATATTTT. The chain joins TRBV9 to TRBJ1-3; the D is unclear. V was pared by 0 bases and J by 0 bases, with 10 bases between. The CDR3 extends over 16 amino acids. Germline-derived CDR1 and CDR2 are SGDLS and YYNGEE.

This clonotype has at least ten counts. This rearrangement joins TRBV16 to TRBJ2-1; TRBD2 might be the D (6 bases). The V end was cut by 3 bases, the J end by 6 bases, with 12 bases between. This CDR3 spans 14 amino acids. Germline V gene data show CDR1 as KGHSY and CDR2 as FQNENV. DNA for the CDR3: TGTGCCAGCAGCCAGGGTCGGGGGAGCAATGAGCAGTTCTTC. Protein: CASSQGRGSNEQFF.

This clonotype occurred a few times. V and J are TRBV7-9 and TRBJ1-3; D not resolved. Trimming cost V 5 bases and J 0 bases, with 14 bases left between them. Germline CDR1 reads SEHNR; CDR2 reads FQNEAQ (reference sequence). The CDR3 totals 16 residues. The CDR3 DNA reads TGTGCCAGCAGCGCCGGACTGTTGCCCTCTGGAAACACCATATATTTT. It yields the protein CASSAGLLPSGNTIYF.

This chain uses TRBV9 with TRBJ1-2; no reliable D call. In germline, CDR1 is SGDLS, CDR2 YYNGEE. V lost 0 bases, J lost 1 base, and 10 bases lay in between. CDR3 size: 15 residues. The CDR3 reads CASSVGNHLNYGYTF. CDR3 DNA sequence: TGTGCCAGCAGCGTAGGGAACCACCTTAACTATGGCTACACCTTC.

This clonotype showed up just a few times. CDR3 coding DNA: TGTGCCAGCAGTTTGGAGCAGGGAGCGGGCGTAACCTACGAGCAGTACTTC. Its translation is CASSLEQGAGVTYEQYF. This chain connects TRBV28 to TRBJ2-7; a possible D gene is TRBD2 (6 bases). The germline gives CDR1 MDHEN, CDR2 SYDVKM. V gave up 3 bases and J gave up 2 bases, with 20 bases separating them. The CDR3 has 17 amino acids.

This clonotype was recorded many times. This sequence joins TRBV5-1 and TRBJ2-3, with D hard to call. CDR3 size: 13 residues. Germline lookup yields CDR1 SGHRS and CDR2 YFSETQ. The V end was cut by 5 bases, the J end by 2 bases, with 9 bases between. The CDR3 DNA sequence: TGCGCCAGCAGACCGGGCGTCACAGATACGCAGTATTTT. Translated, it gives CASRPGVTDTQYF.

This chain links TRBV5-1 with TRBJ2-3, with D tentatively TRBD1 (6 bases). The CDR3 length is 16 residues. Germline V gene sequence: CDR1 SGHRS, CDR2 YFSETQ. Trimming removed 4 bases at V and 2 bases at J, with 17 bases between. The CDR3 DNA sequence: TGCGCCAGCAGCCAGGGGAGTAGTGGTCACACAGATACGCAGTATTTT. This codes for CASSQGSSGHTDTQYF. Full variable domain (outside the CDR3, taken from reference TRBV5-1 and TRBJ2-3): KAGVTQTPRYLIKTRGQQVTLSCSPISGHRSVSWYQQTPGQGLQFLFEYFSETQRNKGNFPGRFSGRQFSNSRSEMNVSTLELGDSALYLCASSQGSSGHTDTQYFGPGTRLTVL.

The rearrangement uses TRBV5-6 and TRBJ2-7; TRBD2 agrees at 13 bases. This CDR3 is 19 amino acids long. V trimming: 1 base; J trimming: 3 bases; junction bases outside the gene matches: 13. Looked up from germline, CDR1 is SGHDT and CDR2 is YYEEEE. The DNA for the CDR3 is TGTGCCAGCAGCTTGTTTGAGCGAGCGGGACTAGCGGGGTTCTACGAGCAGTACTTC. Translated, it gives CASSLFERAGLAGFYEQYF.

This clonotype has ten or more counts. The V gene is TRBV28, the J gene TRBJ2-7, with 7 bases identical to TRBD1. Germline assignment: CDR1 MDHEN and CDR2 SYDVKM. J was trimmed by 4 bases and V by 8 bases; bases with no gene match: 8. The CDR3 sequence is 13 residues long. The DNA of the CDR3 is TGTGCCAGCGCCGGGACAGCAGAATACGAGCAGTACTTC. Translating it yields CASAGTAEYEQYF.